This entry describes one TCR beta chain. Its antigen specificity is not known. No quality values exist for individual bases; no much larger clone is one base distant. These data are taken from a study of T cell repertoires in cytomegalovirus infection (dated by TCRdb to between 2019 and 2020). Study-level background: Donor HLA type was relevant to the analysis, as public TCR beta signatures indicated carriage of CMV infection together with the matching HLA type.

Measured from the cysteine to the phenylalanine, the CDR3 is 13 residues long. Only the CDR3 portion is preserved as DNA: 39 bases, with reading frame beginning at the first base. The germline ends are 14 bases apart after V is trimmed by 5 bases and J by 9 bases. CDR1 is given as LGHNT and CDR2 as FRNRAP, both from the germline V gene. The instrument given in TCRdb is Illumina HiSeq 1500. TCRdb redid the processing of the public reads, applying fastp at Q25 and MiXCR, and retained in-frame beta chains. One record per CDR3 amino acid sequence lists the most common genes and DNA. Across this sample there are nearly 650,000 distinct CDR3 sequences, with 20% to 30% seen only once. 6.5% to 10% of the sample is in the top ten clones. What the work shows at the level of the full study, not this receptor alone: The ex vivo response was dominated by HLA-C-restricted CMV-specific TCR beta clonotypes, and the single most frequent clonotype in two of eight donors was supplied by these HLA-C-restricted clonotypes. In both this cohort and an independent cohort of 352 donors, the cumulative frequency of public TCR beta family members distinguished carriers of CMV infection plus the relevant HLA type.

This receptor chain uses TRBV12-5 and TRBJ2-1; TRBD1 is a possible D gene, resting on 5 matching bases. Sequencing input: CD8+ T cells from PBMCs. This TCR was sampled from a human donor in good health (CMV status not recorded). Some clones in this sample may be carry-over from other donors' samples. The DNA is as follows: TGTGCTAGTGGTCCGTCAGGGTACGGTGAGCAGTTCTTC. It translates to CASGPSGYGEQFF.